A single sample is the source of the 18 T cell receptor beta chains below, sequenced in a study of T cell repertoires in cytomegalovirus infection. One entry per CDR3 protein, called by TCRdb with MiXCR from the reads. Of about 890,000 distinct CDR3 sequences in the sample, approximately 31% were seen once. These receptors have no known antigen. Source: cultured CD8+ T cells from PBMCs, taken from culture after CMV antigen stimulation. The receptors here all came from a human donor in good health (CMV status not recorded). Some clones in this sample may be carry-over from other donors' samples.

There are a few counts of this clonotype. The chain employs TRBV12-3 or TRBV12-4 and TRBJ2-1, with 9 positions matching TRBD1. V lost 6 bases to trimming and J lost 5 bases; unmatched junction nucleotides: 5. The CDR3 covers 14 residues. DNA for the CDR3: TGTGCCAGCAGCGGGACAGGGTGGGACAATGAGCAGTTCTTC. This gives the protein CASSGTGWDNEQFF.

The table lists this clonotype with a few counts. The genes are TRBV11-1 and TRBJ2-6; no definite D call. The CDR3 is made up of 15 amino acids. Germline values: CDR1 SGHAT, CDR2 FQDESV (reference sequence). V lost 3 bases, J lost 0 bases, and 6 bases lay in between. This CDR3 reads CASSFSSSGANVLTF. For the CDR3, the DNA is TGTGCCAGCAGCTTCAGCTCCTCTGGGGCCAACGTCCTGACTTTC.

This clonotype has more than one count but fewer than ten. The DNA for the CDR3 is TGTGCCAGCAGCTTTTCTATGGGACTAGCGGGCAACAATGAGCAGTTCTTC. The encoded protein is CASSFSMGLAGNNEQFF. The chain carries TRBV7-6 and TRBJ2-1; 12 bases are a match to TRBD2. V shed 3 bases, J shed 5 bases, and the junction held 8 bases outside the gene matches. Germline loops: CDR1 SGHVS, CDR2 FNYEAQ. The CDR3 totals 17 residues.

This clonotype was seen only a few times. The chain recombines TRBV7-9 with TRBJ2-3; D is perhaps TRBD1 (6 bases). Germline V gene sequence: CDR1 SEHNR, CDR2 FQNEAQ (reference sequence). V shed 4 bases and J shed 5 bases, with 10 bases lying between them. The CDR3 contains 13 residues. CDR3 in amino acids: CASSYTGIDTQYF. The CDR3 nucleotides read TGTGCCAGCAGCTACACAGGGATAGATACGCAGTATTTT.

There are many counts of this clonotype. The CDR3 DNA reads TGCAGTGCTAATCTCCCGGGACTGGGGGTCTACAATGAGCAGTTCTTC. This gives the protein CSANLPGLGVYNEQFF. The rearrangement joins TRBV20-1 to TRBJ2-1; D may be TRBD2 (6 bases). The V and J ends lost 4 bases and 3 bases respectively, with 19 bases between them. Germline V lookup: CDR1 DFQATT, CDR2 SNEGSKA (reference sequence). The CDR3 length is 16 residues.

This clonotype was counted only a few times. This chain joins TRBV7-9 and TRBJ2-1, with TRBD1 as a possible D gene (6 bases). V was pared by 5 bases and J by 8 bases, with 22 bases between. CDR1 and CDR2 from the germline V gene are SEHNR and FQNEAQ (reference sequence). The CDR3 is 16 residues long. The chain's CDR3 is CASSPNRDISPDEQFF. The CDR3 DNA follows: TGTGCCAGCAGCCCCAACCGGGACATCAGTCCGGATGAGCAGTTCTTC.

A few counts support this clonotype. This chain connects TRBV5-1 to TRBJ1-1; 8 bases map to TRBD1. There are 14 residues in the CDR3. Per the germline V gene, CDR1 is SGHRS and CDR2 is YFSETQ. The ends lost 4 bases at V and 6 bases at J; junction bases unmatched: 8. The CDR3 sequence is CASSNGTGWAEAFF. The DNA of the CDR3 is TGCGCCAGCAGCAACGGGACAGGCTGGGCTGAAGCTTTCTTT.

This clonotype was seen once. The chain uses TRBV13 and TRBJ2-7; 10 nucleotides match TRBD1. CDR3 length: 15 residues. The germline V gene has CDR1 PRHDT and CDR2 FYEKMQ (reference sequence). J was trimmed by 3 bases and V by 3 bases; bases with no gene match: 5. The CDR3 protein is CASSFRTGGIYEQYF. The DNA of the CDR3 is TGTGCCAGCAGCTTTAGGACAGGGGGAATCTACGAGCAGTACTTC.

This clonotype was detected a few times. The chain has TRBV6-6 and TRBJ2-7, with D uncertain. In germline, CDR1 is MNHNY, CDR2 SVGAGI (reference sequence). The CDR3 is 14 residues long. V lost 5 bases and J lost 6, with 17 bases in between. The chain's CDR3 is CASSTRDRPSEQYV. CDR3 nucleotide sequence: TGTGCCAGCAGTACCCGAGACCGGCCCTCCGAGCAGTACGTC.

This clonotype was counted a few times. The V call is TRBV4-1, the J call TRBJ2-3; D call uncertain. The CDR3 consists of 16 residues. The germline gives CDR1 MGHRA, CDR2 YSYEKL. V dropped 0 bases and J dropped 0 bases, with 10 bases sitting between them. CDR3 residues: CASSQDYGFSTDTQYF. DNA of the CDR3: TGCGCCAGCAGCCAAGATTACGGCTTTAGCACAGATACGCAGTATTTT.

The chain links TRBV6-4 to TRBJ2-1; no reliable D call. This CDR3 comprises 13 residues. Trimming shortened V by 3 bases and J by 6 bases, and 9 bases separated the two germline ends. Germline CDR1 reads MRHNA; CDR2 reads SNTAGT. CDR3 loop: CASSEFSRNEQFF. DNA of the CDR3: TGTGCCAGCAGTGAATTTTCACGCAATGAGCAGTTCTTC.

This clonotype was detected a few times. The chain links TRBV7-3 to TRBJ2-3; 10 bases are shared with TRBD2. The germline V gene encodes CDR1 SGHTA and CDR2 FQGTGA. This CDR3 has 19 residues. V was clipped by 4 bases and J by 6 bases; unmatched bases: 19. The CDR3 DNA is TGTGCCAGCAGCTCCAACCCCGGCTTCCTAGCGGGGGCGGGGGATACGCAGTATTTT. Protein product: CASSSNPGFLAGAGDTQYF. Combining the CDR3 with reference TRBV7-3 and TRBJ2-3 gives the whole variable domain GAGVSQTPSNKVTEKGKYVELRCDPISGHTALYWYRQSLGQGPEFLIYFQGTGAADDSGLPNDRFFAVRPEGSVSTLKIQRTERGDSAVYLCASSSNPGFLAGAGDTQYFGPGTRLTVL.

A few counts support this clonotype. This chain joins TRBV7-9 and TRBJ2-7; possible D gene TRBD2, 5 bases. This CDR3 has 14 amino acids. CDR1 is SEHNR and CDR2 is FQNEAQ in the germline V gene (reference sequence). V lost 7 bases, J lost 5 bases, and 18 bases lay in between. CDR3 sequence (DNA): TGTGCCAGCAACCCCCCCCGGGGTGGCAACGAGCAGTACTTC. Translated, it gives CASNPPRGGNEQYF. Full variable domain (missing parts from reference TRBV7-9 and TRBJ2-7): DTGVSQNPRHKITKRGQNVTFRCDPISEHNRLYWYRQTLGQGPEFLTYFQNEAQLEKSRLLSDRFSAERPKGSFSTLEIQRTEQGDSAMYLCASNPPRGGNEQYFGPGTRLTVT.

This chain joins TRBV27 and TRBJ1-5; the D gene is possibly TRBD1 (5 bases). Trimming stripped 3 bases from V and 7 bases from J, with 13 bases between. Per the germline V gene, CDR1 is MNHEY and CDR2 is SMNVEV (reference sequence). The CDR3 has 14 residues. The CDR3: CASSFLGGDQPQHF. Written as DNA, the CDR3 is TGTGCCAGCAGTTTTTTAGGAGGGGACCAGCCCCAGCATTTT.

The chain has TRBV5-1 and TRBJ2-3; TRBD1 agrees at 11 bases. V lost 4 bases and J lost 2; bases outside the gene matches: 6. The CDR3 length is 16 residues. In germline, CDR1 is SGHRS, CDR2 YFSETQ. CDR3 in amino acids: CASSPGTGGITDTQYF. CDR3 in DNA: TGCGCCAGCAGCCCCGGGACAGGGGGAATCACAGATACGCAGTATTTT.

This clonotype occurred a few times. The J gene is TRBJ1-1, the V gene TRBV7-9; D call uncertain. The V gene lost 6 bases and the J gene lost 7 bases, with 12 bases spanning the gap. The CDR3 totals 12 residues. Per germline, CDR1 SEHNR and CDR2 FQNEAQ (reference sequence). The CDR3: CASRPEKFEAFF. The CDR3 coding sequence is TGTGCCAGCAGGCCCGAAAAGTTTGAAGCTTTCTTT. The full variable domain, in which reference TRBV7-9 and TRBJ1-1 provide the parts outside the CDR3, is DTGVSQNPRHKITKRGQNVTFRCDPISEHNRLYWYRQTLGQGPEFLTYFQNEAQLEKSRLLSDRFSAERPKGSFSTLEIQRTEQGDSAMYLCASRPEKFEAFFGQGTRLTVV.

The sample holds a few counts of this clonotype. V gene TRBV6-1 combines with J gene TRBJ2-7; the D gene is possibly TRBD1 (6 bases). Germline-derived CDR1 and CDR2 are MNHNS and SASEGT. Trimming removed 6 bases from V and 7 bases from J, with 25 bases in between. CDR3 size: 16 residues. The DNA of the CDR3 is TGTGCCAGCAGCCTAAATCGGGGAACAGGGACATGGGAGCAGTACGTC. Translated: CASSLNRGTGTWEQYV.

This clonotype was counted a few times. The CDR3 DNA reads TGTGCCAGTAAAATCCAGGCGGTTGGCTACAATGAGCAGTTCTTC. It encodes CASKIQAVGYNEQFF. The chain has TRBV19 and TRBJ2-1; unclear D gene. Trimming took off 7 bases at V and 3 bases at J, with 16 bases between the two ends. Germline V gene sequence: CDR1 LNHDA, CDR2 SQIVND (reference sequence). The CDR3 totals 15 residues.